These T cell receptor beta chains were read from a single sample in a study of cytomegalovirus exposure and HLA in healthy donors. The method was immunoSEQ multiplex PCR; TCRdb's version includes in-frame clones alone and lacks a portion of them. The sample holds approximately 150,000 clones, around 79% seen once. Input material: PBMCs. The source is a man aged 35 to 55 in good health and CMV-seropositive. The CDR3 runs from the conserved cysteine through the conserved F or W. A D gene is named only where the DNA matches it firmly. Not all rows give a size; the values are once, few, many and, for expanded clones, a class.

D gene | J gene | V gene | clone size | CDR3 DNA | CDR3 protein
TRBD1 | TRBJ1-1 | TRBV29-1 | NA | TGCAGCGTTGAACCGACAGGGGCGAACACTGAAGCTTTCTTT | CSVEPTGANTEAFF
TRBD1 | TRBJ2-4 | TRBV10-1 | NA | TGCGCCAGCAGTGCCTTCCCGGGACAGGGAGACATTCAGTACTTC | CASSAFPGQGDIQYF
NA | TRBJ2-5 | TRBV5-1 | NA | TGCGCCAGCAGCGTACAGGGTACGGAAGAGACCCAGTACTTC | CASSVQGTEETQYF
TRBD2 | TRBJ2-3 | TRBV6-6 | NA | TGTGCCAGCACTAGCGGGAGAGGTACAGATACGCAGTATTTT | CASTSGRGTDTQYF
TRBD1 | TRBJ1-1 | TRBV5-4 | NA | TGTGCCAGCAGCTCCTCACAGGGGTCTGAAGCTTTCTTT | CASSSSQGSEAFF
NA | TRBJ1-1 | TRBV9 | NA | TGTGCCAGCCAGCCAGGGCCAGGACTGAACACTGAAGCTTTCTTT | CASQPGPGLNTEAFF
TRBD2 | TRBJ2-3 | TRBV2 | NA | TGTGCCAGCAGGGGACTAGCGGGAGGTCGGGCAGATACGCAGTATTTT | CASRGLAGGRADTQYF
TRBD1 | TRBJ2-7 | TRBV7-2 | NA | TGTGCCAGCAGCTTAAACAGGGGGCGCGAGCAGTACTTC | CASSLNRGREQYF
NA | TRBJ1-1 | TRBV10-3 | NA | TGTGCCATCTGCCAACAGGGGAACACTGAAGCTTTCTTT | CAICQQGNTEAFF
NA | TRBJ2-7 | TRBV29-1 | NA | TGCAGCGTTGAAGGGCAGGGGTTCGAGCAGTACTTC | CSVEGQGFEQYF
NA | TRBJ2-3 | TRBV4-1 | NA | TGCGCCAGCAGCCAAGTGGGGCAGCCCTCGGCCGCTACGCAGTATTTT | CASSQVGQPSAATQYF
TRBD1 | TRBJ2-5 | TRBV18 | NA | TGTGCCAGCTCACCGCGACAGGGAGTTACCCAAGAGACCCAGTACTTC | CASSPRQGVTQETQYF
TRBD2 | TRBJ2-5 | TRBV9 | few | TGTGCCAGCAGCGCAGCCCCCATTCGGGAGGCGGGGGAGACCCAGTACTTC | CASSAAPIREAGETQYF
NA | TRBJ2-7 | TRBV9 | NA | TGTGCCAGCAGCGTAGATGGGGGTGACAGGAGGTACGAGCAGTACTTC | CASSVDGGDRRYEQYF
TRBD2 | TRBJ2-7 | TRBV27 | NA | TGTGCCAGCAGTCTTAGCGGGGGGGGGTACGAGCAGTACTTC | CASSLSGGGYEQYF
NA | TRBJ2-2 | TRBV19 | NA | TGTGCCAGTAGTATGGCCCATGGGAACACCGGGGAGCTGTTTTTT | CASSMAHGNTGELFF
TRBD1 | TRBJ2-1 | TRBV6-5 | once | TGTGCCAGCAGTCACCCCGGACAGGGGGCACTTGAGCAGTTCTTC | CASSHPGQGALEQFF
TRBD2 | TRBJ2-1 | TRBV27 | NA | TGTGCCAGCAGTCCGCTTAGCGGGGGATCCTACAATGAGCAGTTCTTC | CASSPLSGGSYNEQFF
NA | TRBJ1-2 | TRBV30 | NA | TGTGCCTGGATGGGGACTGACTATGGCTACACCTTC | CAWMGTDYGYTF
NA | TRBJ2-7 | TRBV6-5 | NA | TGTGCCAGCAGTTACTCGAAAAGCGGGTCATCCTACGAGCAGTACTTC | CASSYSKSGSSYEQYF
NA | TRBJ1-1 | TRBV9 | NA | TGTGCCAGCAGCGGGGGAAAAGCGCGGGGGGAAGGCACTGAAGCTTTCTTT | CASSGGKARGEGTEAFF
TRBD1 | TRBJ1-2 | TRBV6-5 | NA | TGTGCCAGCAGTTCTCAACAGGGGCCAGAGAGCTACACCTTC | CASSSQQGPESYTF
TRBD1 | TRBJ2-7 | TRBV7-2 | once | TGTGCCAGCAGCTTATTCCGACAGGGCCCTTCGGGCGAGCAGTACTTC | CASSLFRQGPSGEQYF
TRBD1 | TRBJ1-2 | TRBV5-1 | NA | TGCGCCAGCAGCCCGGGACAGGGTAACTATGGCTACACCTTC | CASSPGQGNYGYTF
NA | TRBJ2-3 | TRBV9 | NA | TGTGCCAGCAGCGTAGGTAAGGCGGGGAACACAGATACGCAGTATTTT | CASSVGKAGNTDTQYF
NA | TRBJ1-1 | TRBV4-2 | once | TGTGCCAGCAGCCAAGAATCCAGGGGCATTAGTCTTGGCCTAGAAGCTTTCTTT | CASSQESRGISLGLEAFF
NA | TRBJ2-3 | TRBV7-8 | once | TGTGCCAGCAGCCCCGGGACAGATACGCAGTATTTT | CASSPGTDTQYF
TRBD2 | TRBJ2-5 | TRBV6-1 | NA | TGTGCCAGCAGTGAAGGGACTAGCGGGAGAGGGTGGGTCTGGGAGACCCAGTACTTC | CASSEGTSGRGWVWETQYF
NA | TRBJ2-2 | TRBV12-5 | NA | TGTGCTAGTGTTCCTCCGAACACCGGGGAGCTGTTTTTT | CASVPPNTGELFF
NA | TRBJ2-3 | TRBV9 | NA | TGTGCCAGCACCTCGGGAATCAACACAGATACGCAGTATTTT | CASTSGINTDTQYF
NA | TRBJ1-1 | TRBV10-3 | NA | TGTGCCATCAGTGAGCGGGTTGGGGCTTTCTTT | CAISERVGAFF
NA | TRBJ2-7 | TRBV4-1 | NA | TGCGCCAGCAGCCAAGGACAGCGGGCCTACGAGCAGTACTTC | CASSQGQRAYEQYF
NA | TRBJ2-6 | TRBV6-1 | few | TGTGCCAGCAGCAACTCTGGGGCCAACGTCCTGACTTTC | CASSNSGANVLTF
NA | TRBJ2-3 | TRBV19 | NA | TGTGCCAGTACGCGAGGTTTAAATACAGATACGCAGTATTTT | CASTRGLNTDTQYF
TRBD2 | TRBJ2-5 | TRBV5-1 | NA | TGCGCCAGCAGCTTGGTTAGCGGGAGTTCGGGTGAGCAGTACTTC | CASSLVSGSSGEQYF
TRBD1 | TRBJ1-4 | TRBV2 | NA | TGTGCCAGCAGTGTAGGGACAGCCTCCCCTAATGAAAAACTGTTTTTT | CASSVGTASPNEKLFF
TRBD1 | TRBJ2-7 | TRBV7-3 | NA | TGTGCCAGCTCTGACGGGACAGGGAACGACGAGCAGTACTTC | CASSDGTGNDEQYF
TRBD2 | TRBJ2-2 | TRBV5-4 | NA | TGTGCCAGCAGCCCCGGACTAGCGGGAGGACCCACCGGGGAGCTGTTTTTT | CASSPGLAGGPTGELFF
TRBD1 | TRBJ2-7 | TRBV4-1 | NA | TGCGCCAGCAGCCCGAACCCCGGGACAGGGGGCGTCTACGAGCAGTACTTC | CASSPNPGTGGVYEQYF
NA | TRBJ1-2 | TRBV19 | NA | TGTGCCACTCGCGAGCTTAGGGGTGGCTACACCTTC | CATRELRGGYTF
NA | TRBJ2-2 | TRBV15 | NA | TGTGCCACCAGCAGACGTGCCGGGGAGCTGTTTTTT | CATSRRAGELFF
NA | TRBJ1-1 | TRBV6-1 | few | TGTGCCAGCAGTGTACAGGAGAACACTGAAGCTTTCTTT | CASSVQENTEAFF
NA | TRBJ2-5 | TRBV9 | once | TGTGCCAGCAGCGTAGATTGGGCAGGTTCCCAAGAGACCCAGTACTTC | CASSVDWAGSQETQYF
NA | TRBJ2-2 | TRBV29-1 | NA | TGCAGCGCCCAGGGTGCCGGGGAGCTGTTTTTT | CSAQGAGELFF
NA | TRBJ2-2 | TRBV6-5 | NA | TGTGCCAGCAGTTACTCCGGTGGGGAGCTGTTTTTT | CASSYSGGELFF
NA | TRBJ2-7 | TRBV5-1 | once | TGCGCCAGCAGCCCTCCTGGCGGCGAGCAGTACTTC | CASSPPGGEQYF
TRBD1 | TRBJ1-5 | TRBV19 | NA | TGTGCCAGTAGTATCCGGGACAGGGGCTACCAGCCCCAGCATTTT | CASSIRDRGYQPQHF
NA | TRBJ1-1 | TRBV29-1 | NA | TGCAGTGCCAGGGTAGGGGACACTGAAGCTTTCTTT | CSARVGDTEAFF
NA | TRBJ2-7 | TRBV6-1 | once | TGTGCCAGCAGTGAACCCCCCCGGCAGTACTTC | CASSEPPRQYF
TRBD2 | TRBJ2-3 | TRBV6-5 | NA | TGTGCCAGCGAACCGACTAGCGGGCCCCCAGATACGCAGTATTTT | CASEPTSGPPDTQYF
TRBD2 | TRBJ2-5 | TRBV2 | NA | TGTGCCAGCAGTGACCGGGAGGGCACAGAGACCCAGTACTTC | CASSDREGTETQYF
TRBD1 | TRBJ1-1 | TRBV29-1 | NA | TGCAGCGTGCTCACACAGGGGGCCGGGAACACTGAAGCTTTCTTT | CSVLTQGAGNTEAFF
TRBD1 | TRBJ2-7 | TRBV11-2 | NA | TGTGCCAGCCTCGCCGGGGCAGGGGGCTTCACCTACGAGCAGTACTTC | CASLAGAGGFTYEQYF
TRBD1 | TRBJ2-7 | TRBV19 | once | TGTGCCAGTAGCTCCGGGACAGGGGTCAACGAGCAGTACTTC | CASSSGTGVNEQYF
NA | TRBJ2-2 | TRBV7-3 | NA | TGTTCCAGCAGCTTTCCAGGGTCCGGGGAGCTGTTTTTT | CSSSFPGSGELFF